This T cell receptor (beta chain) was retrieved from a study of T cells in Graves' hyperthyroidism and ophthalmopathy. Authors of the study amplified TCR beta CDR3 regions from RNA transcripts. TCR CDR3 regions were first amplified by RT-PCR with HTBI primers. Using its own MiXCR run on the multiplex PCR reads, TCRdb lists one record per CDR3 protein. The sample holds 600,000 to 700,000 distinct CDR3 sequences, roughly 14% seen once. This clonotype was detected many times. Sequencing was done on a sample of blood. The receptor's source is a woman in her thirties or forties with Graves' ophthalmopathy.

CDR3 sequence: CASSLVFQREAEQETQYF. CDR3 nucleotide sequence: TGTGCCAGCAGCTTAGTTTTTCAGCGGGAGGCCGAGCAAGAGACCCAGTACTTC. The rearrangement links TRBV11-2 to TRBJ2-5; TRBD2 matches at 9 bases. The CDR3 contains 18 residues. V lost 1 base, J lost 2 bases, and 11 bases stayed unmatched. CDR1 and CDR2 (germline): SGHAT, FQNNGV.